A selection of T cell receptor beta chains follows, all from one sample in a study of blood T cell repertoires in COVID-19. Only in-frame clones appear in the TCRdb table, and some are missing; sequencing was by immunoSEQ multiplex PCR. This sample has approximately 94,000 clones, with about 77% found just once. The specimen was peripheral blood. Every receptor here comes from a woman aged 70 to 79 with acute or convalescent COVID-19. CDR3s include the opening cysteine and the closing phenylalanine or tryptophan. Fields, in order: D gene, CDR3 length, J gene, clone size, V gene, CDR3 protein, CDR3 DNA. A D gene is named only where the DNA matches it firmly. A row's size may be missing; if present it is once, few, many or a size class.

-,11,TRBJ1-3,-,TRBV30,CAWTVENTIYF,TGTGCCTGGACGGTTGAAAACACCATATATTTT
TRBD1,15,TRBJ1-1,-,TRBV19,CASRQGDRVYVRAFF,TGTGCCAGTAGGCAAGGGGACAGGGTTTATGTGCGAGCTTTCTTT
TRBD1,16,TRBJ1-1,-,TRBV19,CASSRTGQGKGTEAFF,TGTGCCAGTAGTCGGACCGGACAGGGAAAGGGCACTGAAGCTTTCTTT
TRBD1,15,TRBJ1-6,-,TRBV5-1,CASSLQGEYNSPLHF,TGCGCCAGCAGCTTGCAGGGGGAGTATAATTCACCCCTCCACTTT
-,14,TRBJ2-2,-,TRBV4-1,CASRPSANTGELFF,TGCGCCAGCAGACCCAGCGCGAACACCGGGGAGCTGTTTTTT
TRBD1,14,TRBJ2-7,-,TRBV4-2,CASSPSDRVNEQYF,TGTGCCAGCAGCCCTTCCGACAGGGTCAACGAGCAGTACTTC
-,15,TRBJ1-3,-,TRBV3-1/TRBV3-2,CASRDGDYSGNTIYF,TGTGCCAGCAGGGACGGGGACTACTCTGGAAACACCATATATTTT
-,17,TRBJ2-3,-,TRBV5-1,CASSLALTSPTTDTQYF,TGCGCCAGCAGCTTGGCCCTTACTAGTCCTACAACAGATACGCAGTATTTT
TRBD1,15,TRBJ2-3,-,TRBV27,CASSVDRGLTDTQYF,TGTGCCAGCAGTGTTGACAGGGGCCTCACAGATACGCAGTATTTT
-,14,TRBJ2-7,-,TRBV12-5,CASGVVGGQYEQYF,TGTGCTAGTGGAGTTGTGGGGGGGCAATACGAGCAGTACTTC
TRBD1,17,TRBJ1-4,-,TRBV7-9,CASSFSGTGSQNEKLFF,TGTGCCAGCAGCTTTTCGGGGACAGGGAGCCAAAATGAAAAACTGTTTTTT
TRBD1,16,TRBJ2-3,-,TRBV5-1,CASSLGTAGGTDTQYF,TGCGCCAGCAGCTTAGGGACAGCCGGAGGCACAGATACGCAGTATTTT
TRBD1,15,TRBJ2-2,-,TRBV2,CASTPAGGYTGELFF,TGTGCCAGCACCCCCGCAGGGGGCTACACCGGGGAGCTGTTTTTT
-,15,TRBJ1-3,-,TRBV6-1,CASSENEASGNTIYF,TGTGCCAGCAGTGAAAACGAAGCCTCTGGAAACACCATATATTTT
-,13,TRBJ2-5,-,TRBV19,CASSGAPRETQYF,TGTGCCAGTAGTGGGGCCCCGAGGGAGACCCAGTACTTC
TRBD2,17,TRBJ2-3,-,TRBV6-2/TRBV6-3,CASSFTLAGASTDTQYF,TGTGCCAGCAGTTTTACTCTAGCGGGGGCGAGCACAGATACGCAGTATTTT
-,14,TRBJ1-6,-,TRBV25-1,CASSGQGQNSPLHF,TGTGCCAGCAGTGGTCAGGGCCAAAATTCACCCCTCCACTTT
TRBD1,15,TRBJ1-2,-,TRBV28,CASSLSRQGFYGYTF,TGTGCCAGCAGTTTATCAAGACAGGGTTTCTATGGCTACACCTTC
TRBD1,14,TRBJ2-5,-,TRBV5-1,CASSPGTGVETQYF,TGCGCCAGCAGCCCCGGGACAGGGGTAGAGACCCAGTACTTC
-,15,TRBJ1-4,-,TRBV6-1,CASSERRGQNEKLFF,TGTGCCAGCAGTGAAAGAAGGGGCCAAAATGAAAAACTGTTTTTT
-,17,TRBJ1-6,-,TRBV5-6,CASSTRQVGDYNSPLHF,TGTGCCAGCAGCACCCGACAGGTTGGGGACTATAATTCACCCCTCCACTTT
TRBD1,14,TRBJ1-2,-,TRBV6-5,CASRRGTGGKGYTF,TGTGCCAGCAGGAGGGGGACAGGGGGAAAGGGCTACACCTTC
-,14,TRBJ1-2,-,TRBV9,CASSRAVGREGYTF,TGTGCCAGCAGCCGAGCGGTGGGGCGGGAGGGCTACACCTTC
-,13,TRBJ2-2,once,TRBV7-2,CASSSRTAGELFF,TGTGCCAGCAGCTCCCGGACTGCCGGGGAGCTGTTTTTT
-,15,TRBJ1-5,-,TRBV6-5,CASSNTPNSNQPQHF,TGTGCCAGCAGCAACACACCCAATAGCAATCAGCCCCAGCATTTT
TRBD2,15,TRBJ2-3,-,TRBV7-3,CASSPSGGRTDTQYF,TGTGCCAGCAGTCCGAGCGGGGGGCGCACAGATACGCAGTATTTT
-,14,TRBJ1-4,-,TRBV30,CAWSVRRGGEKLFF,TGTGCCTGGAGTGTAAGAAGGGGAGGCGAAAAACTGTTTTTT
-,13,TRBJ1-5,-,TRBV6-5,CASSLSYYQPQHF,TGTGCCAGCAGCCTGAGTTATTATCAGCCCCAGCATTTT
TRBD2,14,TRBJ2-1,-,TRBV10-3,CAISDGTTSVEQFF,TGTGCCATCAGTGATGGGACTACCTCCGTGGAGCAGTTCTTC
-,14,TRBJ1-6,once,TRBV9,CASSVLVEGSPLHF,TGTGCCAGCAGCGTACTGGTAGAGGGTTCACCCCTCCACTTT
TRBD1,11,TRBJ1-2,-,TRBV16,CASSRGQGYTF,TGTGCCAGCAGCAGGGGGCAAGGCTACACCTTC
-,15,TRBJ2-4,once,TRBV28,CASSLPGSSLNIQYF,TGTGCCAGCAGCCTGCCGGGTTCCTCGTTGAACATTCAGTACTTC
TRBD1,16,TRBJ1-4,few,TRBV5-1,CASSRGQGVTNEKLFF,TGCGCCAGCAGCAGGGGACAGGGCGTTACTAATGAAAAACTGTTTTTT
TRBD2,18,TRBJ2-1,-,TRBV3-1/TRBV3-2,CASSQEMSGGAVYNEQFF,TGTGCCAGCAGCCAAGAGATGAGCGGGGGGGCGGTATACAATGAGCAGTTCTTC
-,16,TRBJ2-6,-,TRBV5-6,CASSLVGSAGANVLTF,TGTGCCAGCAGCTTGGTAGGGAGCGCTGGGGCCAACGTCCTGACTTTC
-,13,TRBJ1-6,-,TRBV18,CASSEGTNSPLHF,TGTGCCAGCTCAGAGGGTACTAATTCACCCCTCCACTTT
-,13,TRBJ2-5,-,TRBV11-3,CASSLGSKETQYF,TGTGCCAGCAGCTTAGGGAGTAAAGAGACCCAGTACTTC
TRBD1,13,TRBJ2-1,-,TRBV19,CASSPGQYNEQFF,TGTGCCAGTAGTCCGGGACAGTACAATGAGCAGTTCTTC
-,14,TRBJ1-4,once,TRBV9,CASSPQFGYEKLFF,TGTGCCAGCAGCCCCCAGTTTGGTTATGAAAAACTGTTTTTT
TRBD2,15,TRBJ2-1,-,TRBV3-1/TRBV3-2,CASSQGAGVFDEQFF,TGTGCCAGCAGCCAAGGAGCGGGGGTCTTCGATGAGCAGTTCTTC
TRBD1,13,TRBJ2-5,-,TRBV7-2,CASNPDRVETQYF,TGTGCCAGCAACCCGGACAGGGTTGAGACCCAGTACTTC
TRBD2,14,TRBJ2-1,-,TRBV19,CASRERGSYNEQFF,TGTGCCAGTAGGGAGCGGGGTTCTTACAATGAGCAGTTCTTC
TRBD1,12,TRBJ1-2,once,TRBV12-3/TRBV12-4,CASSKDRVGKPF,TGTGCCAGCAGTAAGGACAGGGTGGGTAAACCCTTC
TRBD1,16,TRBJ2-3,-,TRBV29-1,CSFRQGAGPHRDTQYF,TGCAGCTTCCGACAGGGGGCTGGCCCTCACCGGGATACGCAGTATTTT
TRBD1,15,TRBJ2-7,few,TRBV6-5,CASSPPPGQGAEQYF,TGTGCCAGCAGCCCACCTCCGGGACAGGGTGCCGAGCAGTACTTC
-,13,TRBJ2-1,-,TRBV7-9,CASNWGPGNEQFF,TGTGCCAGCAATTGGGGGCCGGGGAATGAGCAGTTCTTC
TRBD1,13,TRBJ1-2,few,TRBV13,CASSLTDRDGYTF,TGTGCCAGCAGCCTAACCGACAGGGATGGCTACACCTTC
-,14,TRBJ1-4,-,TRBV10-3,CAISEPDYREKLFF,TGTGCCATCAGTGAGCCCGATTACAGAGAAAAACTGTTTTTT
-,17,TRBJ1-6,-,TRBV5-6,CASSLSTRGVYNSPLHF,TGTGCCAGCAGCTTGTCGACCCGGGGGGTATATAATTCACCCCTCCACTTT
-,16,TRBJ1-2,-,TRBV15,CATSRELTADPNGYTF,TGTGCCACCAGCAGAGAATTAACAGCCGACCCCAATGGCTACACCTTC
-,16,TRBJ1-6,once,TRBV4-3,CASSQDFQGSGSPLHF,TGCGCCAGCAGCCAAGATTTTCAAGGGAGTGGTTCACCCCTCCACTTT
-,15,TRBJ2-3,-,TRBV7-8,CASSSTYRRGDTQYF,TGTGCCAGCAGCTCAACTTACAGACGGGGAGATACGCAGTATTTT
-,13,TRBJ2-4,-,TRBV5-1,CASSWDTDGIQYF,TGCGCCAGCAGCTGGGACACTGATGGCATTCAGTACTTC
TRBD1,17,TRBJ2-2,-,TRBV6-2/TRBV6-3,CASSWGNRGASTGELFF,TGTGCCAGCAGTTGGGGCAACAGGGGGGCTAGCACCGGGGAGCTGTTTTTT
TRBD2,15,TRBJ2-7,-,TRBV3-1/TRBV3-2,CASSQEAGGPHEQYF,TGTGCCAGCAGCCAAGAAGCGGGGGGGCCTCACGAGCAGTACTTC